These 32 T cell receptor beta chains came from one sample sequenced in a study of blood T cell repertoires in COVID-19. Assay used: immunoSEQ multiplex PCR; TCRdb lists only in-frame clones, some missing. The table lists about 130,000 clones, roughly three quarters of them singletons. The specimen was peripheral blood. These receptors were taken from a man aged 40-55 years with active or convalescent COVID-19.

The chain carries TRBV5-6 and TRBJ1-2, with TRBD1 matching 7 bases. Germline trimming cut 7 bases from V and 3 bases from J; bases unmatched to any gene: 9. This CDR3 has 14 residues. Germline lookup yields CDR1 SGHDT and CDR2 YYEEEE. Here the CDR3 DNA reads TGTGCCAGCGTGGGACTGGGGACAGACTATGGCTACACCTTC. It codes for CASVGLGTDYGYTF.

The chain couples TRBV18 to TRBJ1-5; possible D gene TRBD1, 5 bases. Between the trimmed V and J ends, which lost 3 bases and 2 bases, there was a span of 8 bases. The CDR3 loop spans 14 amino acids. Germline V gene data show CDR1 as KGHSH and CDR2 as LQKENI. The CDR3 nucleotides are TGTGCCAGCTCACCTGGGGGGGGCAATCAGCCCCAGCATTTT. This translates into CASSPGGGNQPQHF. The full variable domain, in which reference TRBV18 and TRBJ1-5 provide the parts outside the CDR3, is NAGVMQNPRHLVRRRGQEARLRCSPMKGHSHVYWYRQLPEEGLKFMVYLQKENIIDESGMPKERFSAEFPKEGPSILRIQQVVRGDSAAYFCASSPGGGNQPQHFGDGTRLSIL.

The CDR3 DNA reads as TGTGCCAGCAGCCAAGATGTATCTCAAGAGATGACCCAGTACTTC. Amino acid sequence: CASSQDVSQEMTQYF. J is TRBJ2-5 and V is TRBV4-2; D call uncertain. Germline CDR1 reads LGHNA; CDR2 reads YNFKEQ. V was trimmed by 0 bases and J by 7 bases, leaving 15 bases between them. This CDR3 contains 15 residues.

This clone showed up just once. J is TRBJ2-5 and V is TRBV5-1; 14 positions agree with TRBD2. With V trimmed by 4 bases and J by 2 bases, 4 bases remained unmatched. The CDR3 contains 16 residues. CDR1 SGHRS and CDR2 YFSETQ come from the germline V gene. CDR3 loop: CASSPGLAGGQETQYF. The CDR3 nucleotides are TGCGCCAGCAGCCCTGGACTAGCGGGGGGACAAGAGACCCAGTACTTC.

The CDR3 is CASSSGTGGGEKLFF. The CDR3 coding sequence is TGTGCCAGCAGTTCCGGGACAGGAGGGGGTGAAAAACTGTTTTTT. The genes are TRBV28 and TRBJ1-4, with 8 bases identical to TRBD1. Trimming at V came to 4 bases and at J to 7 bases, leaving 8 bases not matched to a gene. The germline V gene has CDR1 MDHEN and CDR2 SYDVKM. The CDR3 consists of 15 residues.

This chain uses TRBV7-2 with TRBJ1-5; tentative D call: TRBD1 (5 bases). Germline V CDR1 and CDR2: SGHTA, FQGNSA. Trimming removed 3 bases at V and 0 bases at J, with 12 bases between. The CDR3 has 16 residues. In nucleotides, the CDR3 is TGTGCCAGCAGCTTCGCCCAGGGTTATAGCAATCAGCCCCAGCATTTT. This translates into CASSFAQGYSNQPQHF.

V usage is TRBV9 and J usage is TRBJ1-5; D remains ambiguous. V was pared by 2 bases and J by 8 bases, with 5 bases between. Germline V gives CDR1 SGDLS, CDR2 YYNGEE. This CDR3 contains 11 residues. The CDR3 DNA reads TGTGCCAGCAGCGTCCAGGAGCCCCAGCATTTT. Protein: CASSVQEPQHF.

J is TRBJ1-3 and V is TRBV7-9; no clear D. The CDR3 has 16 residues. Per germline, CDR1 SEHNR and CDR2 FQNEAQ (reference sequence). With 8 bases removed from V and 2 bases from J, the gap between germline ends came to 19 bases. The CDR3, as DNA: TGTGCCAGCTCAAACAACGATGCGGGTACTGGAAACACCATATATTTT. This codes for CASSNNDAGTGNTIYF.

The chain carries TRBV7-2 and TRBJ2-3, with TRBD1 identical over 7 bases. The CDR3 totals 20 residues. Unmatched junction bases numbered 15, after V lost 0 bases and J lost 0 bases. Germline CDR1 SGHTA, CDR2 FQGNSA. CDR3 nucleotide sequence: TGTGCCAGCAGCTTAGCCTCCAATTACGACAGGGAAACTAGCACAGATACGCAGTATTTT. Residues: CASSLASNYDRETSTDTQYF.

The chain uses TRBV28 and TRBJ1-6, with TRBD1 matching 10 bases. CDR3 length: 15 amino acids. The germline gives CDR1 MDHEN, CDR2 SYDVKM. V was pared by 4 bases and J by 10 bases, with 7 bases of the junction left unmatched. The CDR3 loop is CASSSGQGINSPLHF. Written as DNA, the CDR3 is TGTGCCAGCAGTTCGGGACAGGGGATCAACTCACCCCTCCACTTT.

The chain carries TRBV7-2 and TRBJ1-1, with D perhaps TRBD1 (5 bases). Germline values: CDR1 SGHTA, CDR2 FQGNSA. This CDR3 has 15 amino acids. V was shortened by 3 bases and J by 2 bases, with 13 bases between the two germline ends. For the CDR3, the DNA is TGTGCCAGCAGCTTCGGTGGGGCGCTAAACACTGAAGCTTTCTTT. Protein product: CASSFGGALNTEAFF.

This clone turned up a few times. A read error may account for a junction end that differs from germline. The gene calls are TRBV5-1 and TRBJ1-1; D is perhaps TRBD1 (5 bases). There are 15 residues in the CDR3. The germline V gene encodes CDR1 SGHRS and CDR2 YFSETQ. The CDR3 region has the DNA TGCGCCAGCAGCCAGGTTACAGGTATGAACAGTGAAGCTTTCTTT. Amino acids: CASSQVTGMNSEAFF.

Only one count was recorded for this clone. V gene TRBV19 combines with J gene TRBJ1-6; tentative D call: TRBD1 (6 bases). The CDR3 covers 13 residues. Looked up from germline, CDR1 is LNHDA and CDR2 is SQIVND (reference sequence). The ends were cut back, 7 bases at V and 10 bases at J, with 14 bases in the middle. The CDR3 region is CASKGQRDSPLHF. The CDR3 nucleotides are TGTGCCAGTAAAGGACAGAGGGACTCACCCCTCCACTTT.

This sequence joins TRBV6-5 and TRBJ2-7; the D gene is possibly TRBD2 (6 bases). The germline V gene encodes CDR1 MNHEY and CDR2 SVGAGI. Trimming removed 6 bases from V and 3 bases from J, with 18 bases in between. This CDR3 region has 15 residues. This CDR3 reads CASSLLGGDFYEQYF. In DNA, the CDR3 is TGTGCCAGCAGCCTCCTGGGGGGAGATTTCTACGAGCAGTACTTC.

J is TRBJ1-1 and V is TRBV15; possible D gene TRBD1, 6 bases. Per germline, CDR1 LNHNV and CDR2 YYDKDF (reference sequence). CDR3 length equals 15 residues. V was cut by 2 bases and J by 5 bases, with 15 bases left in between. CDR3 nucleotide sequence: TGTGCCACCAGCAGAATACAGGGCGGGGGAACTGAAGCTTTCTTT. Translating it yields CATSRIQGGGTEAFF.

This clone was recorded at least ten times. The V and J genes are TRBV19 and TRBJ1-2, with a weak D call TRBD1 (6 bases). Germline V gene sequence: CDR1 LNHDA, CDR2 SQIVND (reference sequence). The length of the CDR3 is 15 residues. The V gene lost 3 bases and the J gene lost 4 bases, with 15 bases spanning the gap. CDR3 loop: CASSMEQGIPYGYTF. The CDR3 DNA reads as TGTGCCAGTAGTATGGAACAGGGTATACCCTATGGCTACACCTTC.

The chain carries TRBV30 and TRBJ1-6; 8 bases fit TRBD1. The CDR3 is made up of 14 amino acids. Per germline, CDR1 GTSNPN and CDR2 SVGIG (reference sequence). V shed 0 bases, J shed 10 bases, and the junction held 5 bases outside the gene matches. The CDR3 spells CAWSVFRGRSPLHF. In DNA form, the CDR3 reads TGTGCCTGGAGTGTATTCAGGGGGCGATCACCCCTCCACTTT.

The chain uses TRBV13 and TRBJ2-3; D is perhaps TRBD2 (6 bases). With 5 bases removed from V and 5 bases from J, the gap between germline ends came to 17 bases. Germline CDR1 and CDR2: PRHDT and FYEKMQ (reference sequence). The CDR3 consists of 15 residues. The CDR3 loop is CASSPRRGQLDTQYF. The CDR3 DNA reads TGTGCCAGCAGCCCAAGGCGGGGCCAACTAGATACGCAGTATTTT.

V and J are TRBV5-4 and TRBJ1-1; unclear D gene. This CDR3 region has 13 residues. V was shortened by 7 bases and J by 1 base, with 11 bases between the two germline ends. The V gene's germline CDR1 is SGHNT and CDR2 YYREEE (reference sequence). CDR3 sequence: CASSETWNTEAFF. CDR3 DNA sequence: TGTGCCAGCTCGGAGACCTGGAACACTGAAGCTTTCTTT.

The CDR3 DNA is TGTGCCAGCAGCCGCGGTGTTAGCACAGATACGCAGTATTTT. Its protein product is CASSRGVSTDTQYF. V and J are TRBV3-1 (or the pseudogene TRBV3-2) and TRBJ2-3; no definite D call. CDR1 and CDR2 from the germline V gene are LGHDT and YNNKEL (reference sequence). The CDR3 length is 14 residues. Between the trimmed V and J ends, which lost 4 bases and 0 bases, there was a span of 8 bases.

This CDR3 reads CASSFSFLASATDTQYF. The CDR3 DNA sequence: TGTGCCAGCAGTTTTTCCTTCCTAGCGAGTGCCACAGATACGCAGTATTTT. This rearrangement joins TRBV27 to TRBJ2-3; the D gene is possibly TRBD2 (6 bases). Germline V gene lookup returns CDR1 MNHEY and CDR2 SMNVEV (reference sequence). V was pared by 3 bases and J by 2 bases, with 18 bases between. The CDR3 has 17 amino acids.

The V call is TRBV30, the J call TRBJ2-2; 11 positions agree with TRBD1. CDR1 and CDR2 from the germline V gene are GTSNPN and SVGIG (reference sequence). The length of the CDR3 is 19 residues. J gave up 0 bases and V 3 bases, and 12 bases lay outside the gene matches. The CDR3 loop reads CAWRAGTGGFFANTGELFF. Written as DNA, the CDR3 is TGTGCCTGGAGAGCCGGGACAGGGGGATTTTTCGCGAACACCGGGGAGCTGTTTTTT.

V usage is TRBV7-2 and J usage is TRBJ1-1, with a weak D call TRBD1 (6 bases). CDR1 is SGHTA, CDR2 FQGNSA, per germline. CDR3 length: 17 amino acids. Trimming removed 7 bases at V and 4 bases at J, with 25 bases between. The chain's CDR3 is CASIRAITGIGGTEAFF. For the CDR3, the DNA is TGTGCCAGCATCCGGGCCATAACAGGGATTGGGGGCACTGAAGCTTTCTTT.

The chain couples TRBV29-1 to TRBJ1-2; 10 bases agree with TRBD1. The CDR3 contains 14 residues. The germline gives CDR1 SQVTM, CDR2 ANQGSEA. V lost 4 bases and J lost 2; bases outside the gene matches: 4. In DNA, the CDR3 is TGCAGCGTTGGACAGGGGGCCCTGAACTATGGCTACACCTTC. Protein product: CSVGQGALNYGYTF.

As concerns this clone: This may come from a read error, since a much larger clone is one base off. The J gene is TRBJ2-2, the V gene TRBV6-5, with unresolved D. CDR1 and CDR2 (germline): MNHEY, SVGAGI. Deletions cut 6 bases from V and 4 bases from J, with 3 bases between. The CDR3 runs to 11 residues. The CDR3 nucleotides are TGTGCCAGCAGCTCCACCGGGGAGCTGTTTTTT. Encoded protein: CASSSTGELFF.

The chain recombines TRBV4-1 with TRBJ2-1; 10 bases align to TRBD2. The germline V gene encodes CDR1 MGHRA and CDR2 YSYEKL. The junction had 15 bases not matched to a gene; V was cut back by 6 bases and J by 4 bases. The CDR3 is 18 residues long. The CDR3 DNA follows: TGCGCCAGCAGGCTCGCCGAGCGGGGGGGCGGAGGGTACAATGAGCAGTTCTTC. Its translation: CASRLAERGGGGYNEQFF.

The gene calls are TRBV27 and TRBJ2-6, with TRBD2 matching over 12 bases. This CDR3 has 21 residues. In germline, CDR1 is MNHEY, CDR2 SMNVEV (reference sequence). After removal of 8 bases from V and 2 bases from J, the junction contained 19 bases not matched to a gene. In DNA, the CDR3 is TGTGCCAGCTCTGGCTCCCTGTTCCTAGCGGGGGGGCCCACTGGGGCCAACGTCCTGACTTTC. It translates to CASSGSLFLAGGPTGANVLTF.

This chain uses TRBV6-6 with TRBJ1-2, with D maybe TRBD1 (6 bases). Germline CDR1 is MNHNY and CDR2 is SVGAGI (reference sequence). The germline V and J ends were trimmed by 2 bases and 1 base, with 14 bases remaining between them. The CDR3 is 16 residues long. CDR3 in amino acids: CASSYGGGANNYGYTF. The DNA for the CDR3 is TGTGCCAGCAGTTACGGGGGGGGCGCTAATAACTATGGCTACACCTTC.

V usage is TRBV5-5 and J usage is TRBJ2-7; D is perhaps TRBD2 (5 bases). The ends were cut back, 0 bases at V and 3 bases at J, with 10 bases in the middle. Per the germline V gene, CDR1 is SGHKS and CDR2 is YYEKEE (reference sequence). The length of the CDR3 is 14 residues. The DNA for the CDR3 is TGTGCCAGCAGCTTGGACGGGAATTTCTACGAGCAGTACTTC. This codes for CASSLDGNFYEQYF.

CDR3 amino acids: CASTKDRGLDEAFF. In nucleotides, the CDR3 is TGTGCCAGCACCAAGGACAGGGGGCTTGATGAAGCTTTCTTT. The chain joins TRBV5-6 to TRBJ1-1, with 11 bases identical to TRBD1. Per germline, CDR1 SGHDT and CDR2 YYEEEE. The length of the CDR3 is 14 residues. Trimming took 6 bases from V and 7 from J; bases not matched to a gene: 8.

The chain uses TRBV2 and TRBJ2-1, with 11 bases matching TRBD2. The J segment lost 7 bases and the V segment lost 7 bases, leaving 6 bases of the junction unmatched. Germline CDR1 reads SNHLY; CDR2 reads FYNNEI. The CDR3 totals 14 residues. CDR3 protein: CASISGRAGNEQFF. DNA for the CDR3: TGTGCCAGCATTAGCGGGAGGGCCGGAAATGAGCAGTTCTTC. Together with reference TRBV2 and TRBJ2-1, the CDR3 gives the full variable domain: EPEVTQTPSHQVTQMGQEVILRCVPISNHLYFYWYRQILGQKVEFLVSFYNNEISEKSEIFDDQFSVERPDGSNFTLKIRSTKLEDSAMYFCASISGRAGNEQFFGPGTRLTVL.

This rearrangement joins TRBV30 to TRBJ2-7, with 10 bases aligning to TRBD1. The CDR3 sequence is 14 residues long. V shed 3 bases and J 3 bases; nucleotides not matched to a gene: 5. The germline CDR1 and CDR2 sequences are GTSNPN and SVGIG (reference sequence). CDR3 nucleotide sequence: TGTGCCTGGAGGTCCTGGGACAGGGGCTACGAGCAGTACTTC. Its translation: CAWRSWDRGYEQYF.